These T cell receptor beta chains were read from a single sample in a study of regulatory T cells in long-lasting Graves disease. Each CDR3 protein gets one entry after TCRdb re-called the multiplex PCR reads with MiXCR. The sample contains some 250,000 distinct CDR3 sequences, 20% of which appear only once. Sample: peripheral blood mononuclear cells (PBMCs), taken at new diagnosis, from a patient treated with antithyroid drugs. These receptors all stem from a female donor with Graves disease. Each CDR3 is given with its conserved first and last residue. A D gene is named only where the DNA matches it firmly. Some rows mark clone size as missing; the rest say once, few, many or name a class of expanded clone.

d_call j_call v_call clone_size cdr3_nt cdr3_aa
TRBD1 TRBJ1-1 TRBV28 - TGTGCCAGCAGTTTTATTGACAGGGGGGGGCAAAAAGCTTTCTTT CASSFIDRGGQKAFF
- TRBJ1-5 TRBV20-1 many TGCAGTGCTGGGCCGTTGGTCATGTATAGCAATCAGCCCCAGCATTTT CSAGPLVMYSNQPQHF
TRBD1 TRBJ2-3 TRBV11-2 once TGTGCCAGCGGTTTCGGACAGGGGACCACAGATACGCAGTATTTT CASGFGQGTTDTQYF
TRBD2 TRBJ2-1 TRBV6-1 many TGTGCCAGCAGGGAAATCGGGACTAGCGGTATTTACAATGAGCAGTTCTTC CASREIGTSGIYNEQFF
TRBD1 TRBJ2-5 TRBV29-1 - TGCAGCGTCGACACAGGGGGCGGGGAGACCCAGTACTTC CSVDTGGGETQYF
- TRBJ2-2 TRBV5-1 many TGCGCCAGCAGCGAGACAGTGCCTCTGAACACCGGGGAGCTGTTTTTT CASSETVPLNTGELFF
TRBD2 TRBJ2-3 TRBV2 - TGTGCCAGCAAGGGACTAGCAGCAGATACGCAGTATTTT CASKGLAADTQYF
- TRBJ2-5 TRBV3-1 - TGTGCCAGCAGCTTAGCTTTGCAAGAGACCCAGTACTTC CASSLALQETQYF
- TRBJ1-2 TRBV7-2 many TGTGCCAGCAGACGCGATGGGGTCTCTAACTATGGCTACACCTTC CASRRDGVSNYGYTF
- TRBJ2-7 TRBV20-1 - TGCAGTGCCGGGCGAACCTACGAGCAGTACTTC CSAGRTYEQYF
- TRBJ1-1 TRBV6-1 few TGTGCCAGCAGCCGGGACATATCCGCTGAAGCTTTCTTT CASSRDISAEAFF
- TRBJ2-1 TRBV5-1 many TGCGCCAGCAGCTGGACTATGAACAATGAGCAGTTCTTC CASSWTMNNEQFF
TRBD1 TRBJ2-3 TRBV6-4 once TGTGCCAGCAGTGACGGGACAGGTTCGGCGCAGTATTTT CASSDGTGSAQYF
- TRBJ2-3 TRBV7-9 many TGTGCCAGCAGCTTAGAATTTTCGGATACGCAGTATTTT CASSLEFSDTQYF
- TRBJ2-5 TRBV19 - TGTGCCAGTAGTCCCCCGGTGGGGTGGGGGGAGACCCAGTACTTC CASSPPVGWGETQYF
- TRBJ2-5 TRBV7-6 many TGTGCCAGCAGCTCCGGCCTCCGAGAGACCCAGTACTTC CASSSGLRETQYF
TRBD2 TRBJ2-1 TRBV5-4 many TGTGCCAGCAGCTTGGACGGGGGGGCGTTGGGTGAGCAGTTCTTC CASSLDGGALGEQFF
TRBD2 TRBJ2-5 TRBV14 many TGTGCCAGCAGCCCCAGTAGCGGGGGTTCTATGGGGACCCAGTACTTC CASSPSSGGSMGTQYF
- TRBJ1-6 TRBV15 few TGTGCCACCAGCAGAGGGGCAGGGAGAATAGATTCACCCCTCCACTTT CATSRGAGRIDSPLHF
TRBD2 TRBJ2-3 TRBV5-8 few TGTGCCAGCAGCTTGGGGCTAGCGGGAGGTATAAGCACAGATACGCAGTATTTT CASSLGLAGGISTDTQYF
- TRBJ2-5 TRBV19 few TGTGCCAGTAGCCAGGGTACGGAGACCCAGTACTTC CASSQGTETQYF
- TRBJ2-7 TRBV2 - TGTGCCAGCAGCCCACAGACCGGGAACCACGAGCAGTACTTC CASSPQTGNHEQYF
- TRBJ1-4 TRBV7-9 many TGTGCCAGCAGCTTCGGGGGACGAGGGACTAATGAAAAACTGTTTTTT CASSFGGRGTNEKLFF
- TRBJ1-6 TRBV6-5 many TGTGCCAGCAGTTACTCACAGCTAGGGGATTCACCCCTCCACTTT CASSYSQLGDSPLHF
- TRBJ2-2 TRBV6-5 few TGTGCCAGCAGTTGGGGGGGGGAGCTGTTTTTT CASSWGGELFF
TRBD2 TRBJ2-2 TRBV6-2/TRBV6-3 once TGTGCCAGCAGATCGAATAGCGGGAGAGCGGGCACCGGGGAGCTGTTTTTT CASRSNSGRAGTGELFF
TRBD2 TRBJ2-1 TRBV20-1 - TGCAGTGTCAGGACTAGCGGCTACAATGAGCAGTTCTTC CSVRTSGYNEQFF
TRBD1 TRBJ2-7 TRBV4-2 many TGTGCCAGCAGCCAAACCCCCGGGACAGGGTACGAGCAGTACTTC CASSQTPGTGYEQYF
- TRBJ2-7 TRBV4-1 many TGCGCCAGCAGCCGGGGAGAAGGGGGGGAGTACGAGCAGTACTTC CASSRGEGGEYEQYF
- TRBJ1-5 TRBV28 many TGTGCCACCGGCAATCAGCCCCAGCATTTT CATGNQPQHF
- TRBJ1-2 TRBV28 - TGTGCCAGCGGTTTCGTGGGCATTTACTATGGCTACACCTTC CASGFVGIYYGYTF
TRBD2 TRBJ2-3 TRBV19 few TGTGCCAGTAGTACGACAGTTGGACTAGCGGGGACAGATACGCAGTATTTT CASSTTVGLAGTDTQYF
TRBD1 TRBJ1-6 TRBV9 many TGTGCCAGCAGTGACAGGGCCTATTCACCCCTCCACTTT CASSDRAYSPLHF
- TRBJ2-4 TRBV7-2 few TGTGCCAGCCTCGGGGGACTAAACATTCAGTACTTC CASLGGLNIQYF
- TRBJ2-7 TRBV7-2 - TGTGCCGGCAGTTTACAGAGCTGGAAGCAGTACTTC CAGSLQSWKQYF
- TRBJ2-3 TRBV3-2 many TGTGCCAGCAGCCGGACGAATACGCAGTATTTT CASSRTNTQYF
TRBD1 TRBJ1-1 TRBV5-1 many TGCGCCAGCAGCCTACGACAGGGGGCGATTGAAGCTTTCTTT CASSLRQGAIEAFF
- TRBJ1-2 TRBV12-3/TRBV12-4 - TGTGCCACCGGGGGGGGCCTTGTCCGTGGCTACACCTTC CATGGGLVRGYTF
- TRBJ2-2 TRBV7-3 many TGTGCCAGCAGCTCACCTACGAACACCGGGGAGCTGTTTTTT CASSSPTNTGELFF
- TRBJ2-7 TRBV3-1 few TGTGCCAGCAGCCCGGAGGGGATCCCCCAGCAGTACTTC CASSPEGIPQQYF
TRBD1 TRBJ1-5 TRBV19 - TGTGCCACCGAGGACAGGGTTAGCAATCAGCCCCAGCATTTT CATEDRVSNQPQHF
TRBD1 TRBJ2-1 TRBV20-1 many TGCAGTGCTAGAACCCAGGACAGGGTCTACAATGAGCAGTTCTTC CSARTQDRVYNEQFF
TRBD1 TRBJ1-1 TRBV28 many TGTGCCAGCAGTAGGGGACAGGGGATTAAGTTGGCTGAAGCTTTCTTT CASSRGQGIKLAEAFF
- TRBJ2-3 TRBV19 many TGTGCCAGTAGATACGGGGCTGGCACAGATACGCAGTATTTT CASRYGAGTDTQYF
TRBD1 TRBJ1-3 TRBV19 few TGTGCCAGTAGTATCCGGACAGGGACTGGAAACACCATATATTTT CASSIRTGTGNTIYF
TRBD2 TRBJ2-5 TRBV7-2 many TGTGCCAGCAGCGGCCGGACTAGCGGGAGGGCCAGGGAGACCCAGTACTTC CASSGRTSGRARETQYF
- TRBJ1-3 TRBV29-1 few TGCAGCGTTGTGGTTGGTGGAAACACCATATATTTT CSVVVGGNTIYF
- TRBJ2-1 TRBV20-1 many TGCAGTGCTAGAGATCGACAGGTCGTCTCCTACAATGAGCAGTTCTTC CSARDRQVVSYNEQFF
- TRBJ1-4 TRBV2 many TGTGCCAGCACCGCGGGGGGGCTCGCTAATGAAAAACTGTTTTTT CASTAGGLANEKLFF
- TRBJ2-5 TRBV7-2 many TGTGCCAGCAGCCCGGGACTCATCCAAGAGACCCAGTACTTC CASSPGLIQETQYF
- TRBJ2-1 TRBV4-3 - TGCGCCAGCAGCCAAGACGGCGGATCCTCTGGGAAGTTCTTC CASSQDGGSSGKFF
- TRBJ2-3 TRBV27 many TGTGCCAGCAGTTTTGGGCGGATCACAGATACGCAGTATTTT CASSFGRITDTQYF
- TRBJ2-1 TRBV7-9 - TGTGCCAGCAGCTCTGACTGGTACAATGAGCAGTTCTTC CASSSDWYNEQFF
- TRBJ1-2 TRBV29-1 many TGCAGCGTTGAGACCGACTCTAACTATGGCTACACCTTC CSVETDSNYGYTF